These 17 T cell receptor beta chains were all obtained from the same sample, sequenced in a study of T cells in Graves' hyperthyroidism and ophthalmopathy. TCR beta CDR3 region amplification was performed from RNA transcripts. A first-round RT-PCR of the TCR CDR3 used the HTBI primer set. From the multiplex PCR reads, TCRdb called clonotypes with MiXCR, one entry per CDR3 protein. The profile covers about 290,000 distinct CDR3 sequences, with around 13% appearing a single time and approximately 7.9% taken by the ten largest. The source material was blood. All receptors derive from a woman aged 40-49 years with Graves' hyperthyroidism.

This clonotype was picked up many times. The chain recombines TRBV20-1 with TRBJ1-1, with D perhaps matching TRBD1 (6 bases). The length of the CDR3 is 14 residues. The V gene's germline CDR1 is DFQATT and CDR2 SNEGSKA (reference sequence). V was cut by 5 bases and J by 4 bases, with 17 bases left in between. The CDR3 nucleotides are TGCAGTGCTTTTACACGGGGGCCGGGCACTGAAGCTTTCTTT. Residues: CSAFTRGPGTEAFF.

This clonotype was seen ten or more times. This sequence joins TRBV19 and TRBJ2-5; D gene ambiguous. CDR1 and CDR2 (germline): LNHDA, SQIVND (reference sequence). CDR3 length: 12 amino acids. V lost 5 bases and J 5 bases, leaving 9 bases between the germline ends. The CDR3 protein is CASSYRRETQYF. CDR3 DNA sequence: TGTGCCAGTAGTTACCGACGGGAGACCCAGTACTTC.

The chain links TRBV13 to TRBJ2-3; D unresolved. The germline V gene encodes CDR1 PRHDT and CDR2 FYEKMQ (reference sequence). The CDR3 is made up of 16 amino acids. V was cut by 0 bases and J by 6 bases, with 16 bases left in between. CDR3 sequence reads: CASSLGLSSDSDTQYF. The CDR3 nucleotides are TGTGCCAGCAGCTTAGGCCTTTCATCAGATTCGGATACGCAGTATTTT.

At least ten counts were recorded for this clonotype. The chain has TRBV6-1 and TRBJ2-7; D uncertain. This CDR3 has 12 residues. Germline V lookup: CDR1 MNHNS, CDR2 SASEGT. V dropped 1 base and J dropped 5 bases, with 6 bases sitting between them. This CDR3 reads CASSEGGHEQYF. The CDR3 DNA reads as TGTGCCAGCAGTGAAGGGGGTCACGAGCAGTACTTC.

Many counts were recorded for this clonotype. This rearrangement joins TRBV7-9 to TRBJ2-7; 8 bases line up with TRBD1. The CDR3 runs to 13 residues. V was clipped by 4 bases and J by 4 bases; unmatched bases: 3. Germline V gene data show CDR1 as SEHNR and CDR2 as FQNEAQ (reference sequence). The CDR3 DNA follows: TGTGCCAGCAGCTCGACAGGGGAATACGAGCAGTACTTC. It specifies CASSSTGEYEQYF.

The chain employs TRBV5-1 and TRBJ2-5; 8 bases align to TRBD2. From germline, CDR1 is SGHRS and CDR2 YFSETQ. The CDR3 length is 16 residues. The V gene end was trimmed by 3 bases and the J gene end by 5 bases; junction bases not matched to a gene: 12. CDR3 protein: CASSSRLTGGPETQYF. In nucleotides, the CDR3 is TGCGCCAGCAGCTCCCGACTGACGGGAGGGCCGGAGACCCAGTACTTC.

In its sample, this clonotype was seen many times. The chain joins TRBV2 to TRBJ2-5, with D uncertain. The CDR3 is 15 amino acids. With 0 bases removed from V and 2 bases from J, the gap between germline ends came to 10 bases. The germline CDR1 and CDR2 sequences are SNHLY and FYNNEI. The CDR3 reads CASSEARQTQETQYF. CDR3 nucleotides: TGTGCCAGCAGTGAAGCCCGACAAACACAAGAGACCCAGTACTTC.

This clonotype showed up many times. This sequence joins TRBV24-1 and TRBJ2-5; D is perhaps TRBD1 (6 bases). V gave up 3 bases and J gave up 4 bases, with 14 bases separating them. The length of the CDR3 is 15 residues. Germline-derived CDR1 and CDR2 are KGHDR and SFDVKD. The CDR3 protein is CATSDPQGTGETQYF. CDR3 DNA sequence: TGTGCCACCAGTGATCCACAGGGAACTGGAGAGACCCAGTACTTC.

This clonotype was counted many times. The CDR3 DNA reads as TGTGCCAGCAGCCCGGACAGGTCCTATAATTCACCCCTCCACTTT. Amino acids: CASSPDRSYNSPLHF. The chain combines TRBV3-1 with TRBJ1-6, with TRBD1 matching 7 bases. CDR3 length: 15 residues. The V and J ends lost 4 bases and 1 base, in that order; junction bases with no gene match: 1. Per the germline V gene, CDR1 is LGHDT and CDR2 is YNNKEL (reference sequence).

This clonotype was counted ten times or more. The V gene is TRBV24-1, the J gene TRBJ2-2; tentative D call: TRBD2 (5 bases). Germline V lookup: CDR1 KGHDR, CDR2 SFDVKD. Trimming pared 7 bases from V and 2 bases from J, leaving 10 bases between. CDR3 length: 14 amino acids. CDR3 loop: CATRALGNTGELFF. The CDR3 DNA reads TGTGCCACCAGGGCACTAGGAAACACCGGGGAGCTGTTTTTT.

This clonotype came up a few times. The chain has TRBV5-5 and TRBJ2-7; D is tentatively TRBD1 or TRBD2 (7 bases each). Trimming removed 4 bases from V and 1 base from J, with 15 bases in between. Germline V gives CDR1 SGHKS, CDR2 YYEKEE (reference sequence). This CDR3 region has 15 residues. This CDR3 is CASSKRQGGSYEQYF. The CDR3 DNA reads as TGTGCCAGCAGCAAAAGACAGGGAGGGTCCTACGAGCAGTACTTC.

The chain joins TRBV19 to TRBJ2-7; weak D call: TRBD2 (6 bases). The germline V gene has CDR1 LNHDA and CDR2 SQIVND (reference sequence). This CDR3 has 16 amino acids. V was trimmed by 3 bases and J by 4 bases, leaving 19 bases between them. CDR3 region: CASSIVAEPRRYEQYF. Here the CDR3 DNA reads TGTGCCAGTAGTATCGTAGCGGAACCTAGAAGGTACGAGCAGTACTTC.

CDR3 residues: CSASDWQDSNQPQHF. In DNA form, the CDR3 reads TGCAGTGCTAGTGACTGGCAAGATAGCAATCAGCCCCAGCATTTT. The chain employs TRBV20-1 and TRBJ1-5, with D unresolved. The V end was cut by 3 bases, the J end by 0 bases, with 12 bases between. Looked up from germline, CDR1 is DFQATT and CDR2 is SNEGSKA (reference sequence). The CDR3 spans 15 residues.

The chain links TRBV6-5 to TRBJ1-1; 7 positions agree with TRBD1. CDR3 size: 13 residues. V was pared by 2 bases and J by 8 bases, with 5 bases of the junction left unmatched. From germline, CDR1 is MNHEY and CDR2 SVGAGI. The CDR3 loop is CASSYVPTGEAFF. The CDR3 DNA follows: TGTGCCAGCAGTTACGTCCCGACAGGGGAAGCTTTCTTT.

On this clonotype: This clone may be a read error of a much larger clone one base away. The chain joins TRBV11-2 to TRBJ1-3; no reliable D call. This CDR3 has 12 amino acids. From germline, CDR1 is SGHAT and CDR2 FQNNGV. The CDR3 protein is CVSSLGRNTIYF. The CDR3 DNA reads TGTGTCAGCAGCTTAGGGAGAAACACCATATATTTT. Combining the CDR3 with reference TRBV11-2 and TRBJ1-3 gives the whole variable domain EAGVAQSPRYKIIEKRQSVAFWCNPISGHATLYWYQQILGQGPKLLIQFQNNGVVDDSQLPKDRFSAERLKGVDSTLKIQPAKLEDSAVYLCVSSLGRNTIYFGEGSWLTVV.

This clonotype was counted at least ten times. The chain links TRBV7-2 to TRBJ2-5, with 8 positions matching TRBD2. This CDR3 contains 15 residues. The ends lost 7 bases at V and 3 bases at J; junction bases unmatched: 10. In germline, CDR1 is SGHTA, CDR2 FQGNSA. CDR3 region: CASTRGGVYEETQYF. The CDR3 DNA sequence: TGTGCCAGCACCCGGGGGGGCGTCTATGAAGAGACCCAGTACTTC.

This clonotype was detected many times. V and J are TRBV6-2 or TRBV6-3 and TRBJ1-3, with D possibly matching TRBD1 (5 bases). The germline CDR1 and CDR2 sequences are MNHEY and SVGEGT. V was pared by 5 bases and J by 2 bases, with 16 bases between. This CDR3 has 16 amino acids. The CDR3 region is CASSRNIQAPGNTIYF. Written as DNA, the CDR3 is TGTGCCAGCAGTCGGAACATACAGGCACCTGGAAACACCATATATTTT.